The 26 T cell receptor beta chains in this list originate from one sample, sequenced in a study of T cells in Graves' hyperthyroidism and ophthalmopathy. Amplified TCR beta CDR3 regions came from RNA transcripts. HTBI primers were used for first-round RT-PCR of the TCR CDR3. One entry per CDR3 protein, called by TCRdb with MiXCR from the multiplex PCR reads. Here the sample spans more than 150,000 distinct CDR3 sequences, about 15% being singletons. Sequencing input: blood. The receptors derive from a woman aged 50 to 60 with Graves' hyperthyroidism.

The sample holds many counts of this clonotype. This chain joins TRBV27 and TRBJ2-3, with D uncertain. The length of the CDR3 is 13 residues. Trimming removed 1 base from V and 5 bases from J, with 7 bases in between. Germline values: CDR1 MNHEY, CDR2 SMNVEV (reference sequence). The CDR3 spells CASSLFLEDTQYF. As DNA, the CDR3 is TGTGCCAGCAGTTTATTTCTCGAAGATACGCAGTATTTT.

Many counts were recorded for this clonotype. Since a much larger clone is just one base distant, this may be a read error. The chain uses TRBV5-6 and TRBJ2-3, with TRBD2 as a possible D gene (5 bases). V lost 2 bases and J 2 bases, leaving 6 bases between the germline ends. This CDR3 spans 13 amino acids. The germline CDR1 and CDR2 sequences are SGHDT and YYEEEE. The CDR3 sequence is CASSFGDTDTQYF. The DNA for the CDR3 is TGTGCCAGCAGCTTCGGGGACACAGATACGCAGTATTTT.

V gene TRBV11-2 combines with J gene TRBJ2-1, with D possibly being TRBD2 (7 bases). CDR3 length: 14 amino acids. V dropped 9 bases and J dropped 2 bases, with 14 bases sitting between them. Germline CDR1 reads SGHAT; CDR2 reads FQNNGV. CDR3 sequence: CASAGGRTYNEQFF. The CDR3 coding sequence is TGTGCCAGTGCCGGGGGGCGCACCTACAATGAGCAGTTCTTC.

The sample holds many counts of this clonotype. V and J are TRBV4-3 and TRBJ1-1; 8 nucleotides match TRBD1. From germline, CDR1 is LGHNA and CDR2 YSLEER. The CDR3 is 13 residues long. The J segment lost 7 bases and the V segment lost 1 base, leaving 2 bases of the junction unmatched. The CDR3 spells CASSQGTGNEAFF. CDR3 bases: TGCGCCAGCAGCCAAGGGACAGGGAATGAAGCTTTCTTT.

In its sample, this clonotype was seen many times. This chain links TRBV6-1 with TRBJ1-4; 8 bases are a match to TRBD1. The CDR3 covers 14 residues. The V gene's germline CDR1 is MNHNS and CDR2 SASEGT. J was trimmed by 3 bases and V by 5 bases; bases with no gene match: 2. Here the CDR3 DNA reads TGTGCCAGCAGTTTACAGGGGGCTAATGAAAAACTGTTTTTT. It codes for CASSLQGANEKLFF.

This clonotype was seen many times. This chain uses TRBV29-1 with TRBJ1-2; 7 bases map to TRBD1. CDR3 size: 12 residues. From germline, CDR1 is SQVTM and CDR2 ANQGSEA. Trimming cost V 4 bases and J 4 bases; bases outside gene matches: 3. The CDR3 region is CSVGDRAYGYTF. CDR3 nucleotides: TGCAGCGTTGGTGACAGGGCCTATGGCTACACCTTC.

This clonotype was found many times. The chain employs TRBV7-3 and TRBJ2-1, with 9 positions matching TRBD2. The ends lost 4 bases at V and 5 bases at J; junction bases unmatched: 3. Per the germline V gene, CDR1 is SGHTA and CDR2 is FQGTGA. This CDR3 has 14 residues. CDR3 residues: CASSSIAGDNEQFF. The CDR3 DNA sequence: TGTGCCAGCAGCTCAATAGCGGGAGACAATGAGCAGTTCTTC.

This clonotype was counted ten times or more. The CDR3 reads CATRGNRGNEQFF. The CDR3 region has the DNA TGTGCCACTAGAGGTAACAGGGGCAATGAGCAGTTCTTC. V is TRBV2 and J is TRBJ2-1; 7 bases match TRBD1. Germline V CDR1 and CDR2: SNHLY, FYNNEI. Unmatched junction bases numbered 9, after V lost 10 bases and J lost 6 bases. The CDR3 is made up of 13 amino acids.

J is TRBJ2-7 and V is TRBV27; TRBD2 might be the D (5 bases). Germline-derived CDR1 and CDR2 are MNHEY and SMNVEV (reference sequence). The CDR3 extends over 13 amino acids. The V gene lost 3 bases and the J gene lost 4 bases, with 10 bases spanning the gap. In DNA, the CDR3 is TGTGCCAGCAGTTTTAGAACGGGATACGAGCAGTACTTC. Protein product: CASSFRTGYEQYF.

The V and J genes are TRBV6-2 or TRBV6-3 and TRBJ2-2; 7 positions agree with TRBD1. CDR3 size: 17 residues. In germline, CDR1 is MNHEY, CDR2 SVGEGT. V lost 2 bases to trimming and J lost 2 bases; unmatched junction nucleotides: 8. The CDR3 nucleotides are TGTGCCAGCAGTTACGAAAGAGACAGGGTAAACACCGGGGAGCTGTTTTTT. As protein: CASSYERDRVNTGELFF.

This clonotype was counted at least ten times. V usage is TRBV20-1 and J usage is TRBJ2-7; possibly TRBD1 for D (6 bases). Germline V CDR1 and CDR2: DFQATT, SNEGSKA (reference sequence). The CDR3 sequence is 11 residues long. V was cut by 6 bases and J by 3 bases, with 9 bases left in between. The CDR3 region has the DNA TGCAGTGCAGGACAGAGCTACGAGCAGTACTTC. Protein: CSAGQSYEQYF.

This clonotype was detected ten times or more. V and J are TRBV15 and TRBJ1-5; TRBD1 might be the D (6 bases). This CDR3 has 17 amino acids. The germline gives CDR1 LNHNV, CDR2 YYDKDF (reference sequence). V was pared by 0 bases and J by 6 bases, with 18 bases between. CDR3 nucleotide sequence: TGTGCCACCAGCAGAGATCTACCTTTAGGGGGGCTTCAGCCCCAGCATTTT. Amino acids: CATSRDLPLGGLQPQHF.

In this sample, this clonotype turned up many times. The chain combines TRBV7-9 with TRBJ2-7; no clear D. Germline V gene sequence: CDR1 SEHNR, CDR2 FQNEAQ (reference sequence). The CDR3 spans 11 residues. The V and J ends lost 2 bases and 3 bases respectively, with 2 bases between them. The CDR3 protein is CASSLNYEQYF. The CDR3 nucleotides are TGTGCCAGCAGCTTAAACTACGAGCAGTACTTC.

In this sample, this clonotype turned up many times. The gene calls are TRBV9 and TRBJ2-3; D is ambiguous. The V end lost 0 bases, the J end lost 8 bases, and 7 bases lay between the germline ends. The CDR3 runs 12 residues. The V gene's germline CDR1 is SGDLS and CDR2 YYNGEE. The CDR3 coding sequence is TGTGCCAGCAGCGTAGAAATTGGTACGCAGTATTTT. Amino acid sequence: CASSVEIGTQYF.

In its sample, this clonotype was seen many times. The V call is TRBV12-3 or TRBV12-4, the J call TRBJ1-4; D gene ambiguous. This CDR3 region has 14 residues. Trimming took 4 bases from V and 7 from J, leaving 13 bases between them. The CDR3 DNA follows: TGTGCCAGCAGTTCTTGGGTTAACGGTGAAAAACTGTTTTTT. Translation gives CASSSWVNGEKLFF.

The rearrangement links TRBV24-1 to TRBJ2-1; 8 nucleotides line up with TRBD1. Germline loops: CDR1 KGHDR, CDR2 SFDVKD. The CDR3 is 17 amino acids. V lost 6 bases, J lost 7 bases, and 16 bases stayed unmatched. The CDR3 DNA is TGTGCCACCAGTAAGTCCTGCGGGACAGGTTTATTGAATGAGCAGTTCTTC. It is translated as CATSKSCGTGLLNEQFF.

This chain uses TRBV7-2 with TRBJ2-3; D possibly corresponds to TRBD2 (6 bases). The CDR3 is 15 residues long. CDR1 and CDR2 from the germline V gene are SGHTA and FQGNSA. The V and J ends lost 3 bases and 0 bases respectively, with 10 bases between them. The CDR3 nucleotides read TGTGCCAGCAGCTTGGCGGGGATAAGCACAGATACGCAGTATTTT. Translation gives CASSLAGISTDTQYF. The whole variable domain, filled in from reference TRBV7-2 and TRBJ2-3, reads GAGVSQSPSNKVTEKGKDVELRCDPISGHTALYWYRQSLGQGLEFLIYFQGNSAPDKSGLPSDRFSAERTGGSVSTLTIQRTQQEDSAVYLCASSLAGISTDTQYFGPGTRLTVL.

Worth noting for this clonotype: One end of the junction is discordant with germline, which a read error may explain. The genes are TRBV11-2 and TRBJ1-5; D is possibly TRBD1 (5 bases). Per germline, CDR1 SGHAT and CDR2 FQNNGV. This CDR3 has 14 amino acids. The CDR3 here is CASSLGQINQTQHF. CDR3 DNA sequence: TGTGCCAGCAGCTTAGGACAGATTAATCAGACCCAGCATTTT. Supplemented by reference TRBV11-2 and TRBJ1-5, the full variable domain reads EAGVAQSPRYKIIEKRQSVAFWCNPISGHATLYWYQQILGQGPKLLIQFQNNGVVDDSQLPKDRFSAERLKGVDSTLKIQPAKLEDSAVYLCASSLGQINQTQHFGDGTRLSIL.

This clonotype was observed a few times. The chain links TRBV5-1 to TRBJ2-1, with D possibly matching TRBD1 (5 bases). The CDR3 has 13 residues. Germline CDR1 and CDR2: SGHRS and YFSETQ. V lost 0 bases and J 7 bases, leaving 8 bases between the germline ends. In nucleotides, the CDR3 is TGCGCCAGCAGCTTGGCCTCAGGGAATGAGCAGTTCTTC. Protein product: CASSLASGNEQFF.

This clonotype was recorded many times. As DNA, the CDR3 is TGTGCCATCGCCTATTACAATGAGCAGTTCTTC. Translation: CAIAYYNEQFF. The chain has TRBV28 and TRBJ2-1; no definite D call. The ends were cut back, 10 bases at V and 4 bases at J, with 8 bases in the middle. The CDR3 has 11 amino acids. The germline V gene encodes CDR1 MDHEN and CDR2 SYDVKM.

The CDR3 sequence: CASSLKGYGETQYF. CDR3 in DNA: TGTGCCAGCAGCTTAAAAGGGTACGGGGAGACCCAGTACTTC. V usage is TRBV7-3 and J usage is TRBJ2-5; D is undetermined. V lost 1 base, J lost 5 bases, and 11 bases lay in between. Germline loops: CDR1 SGHTA, CDR2 FQGTGA. This CDR3 spans 14 amino acids.

This clonotype was observed many times. This rearrangement joins TRBV6-5 to TRBJ1-2, with no clear D. The CDR3 is made up of 15 amino acids. The germline V and J ends were trimmed by 0 bases and 0 bases, with 8 bases remaining between them. Germline V gives CDR1 MNHEY, CDR2 SVGAGI. CDR3 in DNA: TGTGCCAGCAGTTACTCTAGACAAGCTAACTATGGCTACACCTTC. Translating gives CASSYSRQANYGYTF.

The table lists this clonotype with many counts. The rearrangement uses TRBV6-2 or TRBV6-3 and TRBJ2-3, with a possible D match to TRBD2 (6 bases). The germline CDR1 and CDR2 sequences are MNHEY and SVGEGT. The germline V and J ends were trimmed by 4 bases and 6 bases, with 29 bases remaining between them. The CDR3 covers 19 residues. The CDR3: CASSSPLFPRGTRADTQYF. DNA for the CDR3: TGTGCCAGCAGTTCCCCCCTGTTTCCGCGGGGAACCCGGGCGGATACGCAGTATTTT.

The CDR3 sequence: CASSADPRAFF. CDR3 nucleotide sequence: TGTGCCAGCAGTGCTGACCCCCGAGCTTTCTTT. The V gene is TRBV2, the J gene TRBJ1-1; D not resolved. Germline values: CDR1 SNHLY, CDR2 FYNNEI. V lost 4 bases and J 10 bases, leaving 10 bases between the germline ends. CDR3 size: 11 residues.

This clonotype was picked up many times. The chain carries TRBV5-5 and TRBJ2-3; D not resolved. V shed 4 bases and J shed 3 bases, with 9 bases lying between them. CDR3 size: 13 residues. The germline V gene encodes CDR1 SGHKS and CDR2 YYEKEE (reference sequence). The CDR3 region has the DNA TGTGCCAGCAGCGGGAAGGCTACAGATACGCAGTATTTT. Its protein product is CASSGKATDTQYF.

Ten or more counts support this clonotype. The chain has TRBV20-1 and TRBJ2-3; possible D gene TRBD2, 5 bases. Trimming removed 0 bases at V and 0 bases at J, with 13 bases between. Germline V gene sequence: CDR1 DFQATT, CDR2 SNEGSKA (reference sequence). This CDR3 contains 16 residues. The DNA of the CDR3 is TGCAGTGCTAGAGAGACTCTTTGGACTAGCACAGATACGCAGTATTTT. It encodes CSARETLWTSTDTQYF.